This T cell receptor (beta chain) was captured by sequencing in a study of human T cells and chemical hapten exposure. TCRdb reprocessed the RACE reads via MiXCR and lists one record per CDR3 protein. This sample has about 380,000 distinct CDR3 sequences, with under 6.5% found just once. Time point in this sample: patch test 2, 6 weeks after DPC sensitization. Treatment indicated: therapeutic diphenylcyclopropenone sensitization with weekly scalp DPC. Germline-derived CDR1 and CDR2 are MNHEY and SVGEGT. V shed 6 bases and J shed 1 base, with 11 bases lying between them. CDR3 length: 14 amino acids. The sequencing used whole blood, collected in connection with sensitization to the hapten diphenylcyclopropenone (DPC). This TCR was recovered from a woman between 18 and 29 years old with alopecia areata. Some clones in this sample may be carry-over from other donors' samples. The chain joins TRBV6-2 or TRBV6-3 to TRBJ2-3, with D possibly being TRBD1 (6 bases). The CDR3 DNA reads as TGTGCCAGCAGCAACGCAGGGGGCACAGATACGCAGTATTTT. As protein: CASSNAGGTDTQYF.